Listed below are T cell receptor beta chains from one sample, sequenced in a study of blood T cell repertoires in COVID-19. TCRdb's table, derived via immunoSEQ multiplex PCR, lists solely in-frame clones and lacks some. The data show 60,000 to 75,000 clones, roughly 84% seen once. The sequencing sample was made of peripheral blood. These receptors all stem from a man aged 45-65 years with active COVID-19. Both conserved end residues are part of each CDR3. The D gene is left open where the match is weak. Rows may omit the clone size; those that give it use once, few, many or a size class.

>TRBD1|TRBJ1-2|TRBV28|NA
TGTGCCAGCAGTTTATTATCGGCAGGGGGCCTAGCTGGGGGCTACACCTTC
CASSLLSAGGLAGGYTF
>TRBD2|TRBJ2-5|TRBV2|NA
TGTGCCAGCAGTACCCGGACTAGCACACCCAAAGAGACCCAGTACTTC
CASSTRTSTPKETQYF
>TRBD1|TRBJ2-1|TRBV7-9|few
TGTGCCAGCAACCGCCTGGGACAGGGGACCCGCAATGAGCAGTTCTTC
CASNRLGQGTRNEQFF
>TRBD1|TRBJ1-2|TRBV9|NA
TGTGCCAGCAGCGCTACGCCGGGACAGACCTATGGCTACACCTTC
CASSATPGQTYGYTF
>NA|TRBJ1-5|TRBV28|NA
TGTGCCAGCAGTTTAATGGGGCGAACTAATCAGCCCCAGCATTTT
CASSLMGRTNQPQHF
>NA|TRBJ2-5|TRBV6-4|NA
TGTGCCAGCAGTGAAGTTCGGGGGGAGACCCAGTACTTC
CASSEVRGETQYF
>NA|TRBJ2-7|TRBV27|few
TGTGCCAGCAGTTTAACCGGGACTTCGAGCTCCTACGAGCAGTACTTC
CASSLTGTSSSYEQYF
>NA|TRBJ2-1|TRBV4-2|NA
TGTGCCAGCAGCCAAGATCGTGTGGAGCGGGAGCAGTTCTTC
CASSQDRVEREQFF
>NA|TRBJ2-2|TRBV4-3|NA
TGCGCCAGCAGCCATCGGTCAGGAAATATGGCCGGGGAGCTGTTTTTT
CASSHRSGNMAGELFF
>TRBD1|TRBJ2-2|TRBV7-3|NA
TGTGCCAGCAGCTTAAGGCAGGGGGCCGGGGAGCTGTTTTTT
CASSLRQGAGELFF
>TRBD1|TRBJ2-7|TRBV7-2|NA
TGTGCCAGCAGGGAAGGGGGCGCTTCCTACGAGCAGTACTTC
CASREGGASYEQYF